Reported below is one T cell receptor (beta chain). The antigen remains undetermined. From the 5' RACE reads, TCRdb called clonotypes with MiXCR, one entry per CDR3 protein. The table lists around 450,000 distinct CDR3 sequences, approximately 14% of them singletons, with roughly 0.5% in the top ten. The sample comes from a study of identical twins. Germline values: CDR1 SQVTM, CDR2 ANQGSEA. J lost 0 bases, V lost 6 bases, and 3 bases had no gene match. This CDR3 region has 15 residues. Study results and limitations: Insertions were fewer in abundant cord blood beta clonotypes, whereas memory repertoires showed none of this pattern. It was cross-sectional statistical analysis, not following the same donors, that the conclusions relied on.

Another study also made use of these data, one on yellow fever vaccine responses in identical twins. From that paper: The T cell response to vaccination in identical twins was reportedly partly convergent and partly personalized.

The chain uses TRBV29-1 and TRBJ2-3; TRBD2 matches at 13 bases. This TCR came from a woman aged 18 to 35 in good health. Sequences were obtained from CD4+ T cells sorted from blood. The CDR3 here is CSVGLAGSSTDTQYF. The CDR3 DNA reads as TGCAGCGTGGGACTAGCGGGATCTAGCACAGATACGCAGTATTTT.